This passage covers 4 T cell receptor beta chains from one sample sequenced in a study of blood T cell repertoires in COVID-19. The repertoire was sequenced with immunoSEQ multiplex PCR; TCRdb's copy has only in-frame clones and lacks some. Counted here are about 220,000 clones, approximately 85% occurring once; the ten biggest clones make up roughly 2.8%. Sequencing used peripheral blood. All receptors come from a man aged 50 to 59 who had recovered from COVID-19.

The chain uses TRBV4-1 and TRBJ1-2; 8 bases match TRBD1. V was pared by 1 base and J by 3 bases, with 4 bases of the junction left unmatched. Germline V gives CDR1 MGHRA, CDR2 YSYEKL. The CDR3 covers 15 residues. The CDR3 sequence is CASSQGGQAYYGYTF. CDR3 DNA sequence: TGCGCCAGCAGCCAAGGGGGACAGGCGTACTATGGCTACACCTTC.

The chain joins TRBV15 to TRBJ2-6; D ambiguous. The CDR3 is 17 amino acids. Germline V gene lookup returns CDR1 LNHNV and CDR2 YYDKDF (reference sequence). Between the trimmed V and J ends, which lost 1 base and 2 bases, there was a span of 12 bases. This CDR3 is CATSRVSVMPGANVLTF. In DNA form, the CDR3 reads TGTGCCACCAGCAGAGTCTCGGTAATGCCTGGGGCCAACGTCCTGACTTTC.

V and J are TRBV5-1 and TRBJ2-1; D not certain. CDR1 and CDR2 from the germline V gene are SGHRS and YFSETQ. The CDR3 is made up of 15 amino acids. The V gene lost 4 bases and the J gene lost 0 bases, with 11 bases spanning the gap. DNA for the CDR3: TGCGCCAGCAGCGTGGGCCCTAGCTCCTACAATGAGCAGTTCTTC. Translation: CASSVGPSSYNEQFF. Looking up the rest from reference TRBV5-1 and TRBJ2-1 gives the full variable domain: KAGVTQTPRYLIKTRGQQVTLSCSPISGHRSVSWYQQTPGQGLQFLFEYFSETQRNKGNFPGRFSGRQFSNSRSEMNVSTLELGDSALYLCASSVGPSSYNEQFFGPGTRLTVL.

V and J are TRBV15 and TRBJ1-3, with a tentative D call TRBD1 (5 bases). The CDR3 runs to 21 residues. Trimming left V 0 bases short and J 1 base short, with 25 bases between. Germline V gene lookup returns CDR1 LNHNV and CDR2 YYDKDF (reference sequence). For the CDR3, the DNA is TGTGCCACCAGCAGAGAGGACGTTCTCAGGCAGGGCCTATGGTCTGGAAACACCATATATTTT. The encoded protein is CATSREDVLRQGLWSGNTIYF.